This is a list of T cell receptor beta chains from one sample in a study of CD8 T cells in Susac syndrome. TCRdb called the immunoSEQ multiplex PCR reads again in MiXCR, with one record for every CDR3 protein. The table lists around 71,000 distinct CDR3 sequences, 96% of them singletons, with roughly 0.11% in the top ten. Specimen: CD4+ T cells from PBMCs. These receptors all come from a human donor with multiple sclerosis. Both conserved end residues are part of each CDR3. The D gene is left open where the match is weak. Clone size, where shown, is once, few, many, or a class for clones that have expanded.

V: TRBV24-1; D: TRBD2; size: -; J: TRBJ2-6; CDR3: CATSASGGIGANVLTF; DNA: TGTGCCACCAGTGCTAGCGGGGGGATCGGGGCCAACGTCCTGACTTTC
V: TRBV28; D: -; size: -; J: TRBJ1-2; CDR3: CASSSHGRYGYTF; DNA: TGTGCCAGCAGTTCCCACGGACGCTATGGCTACACCTTC
V: TRBV3-1; D: -; size: once; J: TRBJ2-3; CDR3: CASSQGYTGDTQYF; DNA: TGTGCCAGCAGCCAGGGATACACCGGAGATACGCAGTATTTT
V: TRBV6-6; D: TRBD2; size: once; J: TRBJ2-1; CDR3: CASILGLAVNEQFF; DNA: TGTGCCAGCATCCTGGGACTAGCGGTTAATGAGCAGTTCTTC
V: TRBV6-5; D: -; size: once; J: TRBJ2-3; CDR3: CASSSQGRTSTDTQYF; DNA: TGTGCCAGCAGTTCTCAGGGACGGACGAGCACAGATACGCAGTATTTT
V: TRBV29-1; D: -; size: -; J: TRBJ2-3; CDR3: CSALTSTDTQYF; DNA: TGCAGCGCCCTGACTAGCACAGATACGCAGTATTTT
V: TRBV5-1; D: -; size: -; J: TRBJ2-5; CDR3: CASSAVGTGGETQYF; DNA: TGCGCCAGCAGCGCCGTCGGGACGGGTGGGGAGACCCAGTACTTC
V: TRBV10-3; D: TRBD1; size: -; J: TRBJ1-6; CDR3: CAISARGSNSPLHF; DNA: TGTGCCATCTCGGCCAGGGGGTCGAATTCACCCCTCCACTTT
V: TRBV20-1; D: TRBD2; size: -; J: TRBJ2-1; CDR3: CSARDRASGGSSSYNEQFF; DNA: TGCAGTGCTAGAGATCGGGCTAGCGGGGGCTCAAGCTCCTACAATGAGCAGTTCTTC
V: TRBV2; D: -; size: -; J: TRBJ1-1; CDR3: CATRRGDGEAFF; DNA: TGTGCCACCCGACGGGGGGACGGTGAAGCTTTCTTT
V: TRBV11-2; D: TRBD1; size: -; J: TRBJ1-1; CDR3: CASSKTGGPTEAFF; DNA: TGTGCCAGCAGCAAGACAGGGGGTCCCACTGAAGCTTTCTTT
V: TRBV3-1; D: -; size: -; J: TRBJ1-4; CDR3: CASSQVTGGGSEKLFF; DNA: TGTGCCAGCAGCCAAGTTACGGGGGGAGGGTCTGAAAAACTGTTTTTT
V: TRBV7-2; D: -; size: -; J: TRBJ2-7; CDR3: CASSPSRPNEQYF; DNA: TGTGCCAGCAGCCCATCGAGGCCGAACGAGCAGTACTTC
V: TRBV2; D: -; size: -; J: TRBJ2-3; CDR3: CASSEALMGRSSTDTQYF; DNA: TGTGCCAGCAGTGAAGCGCTGATGGGCAGGTCCTCTACAGATACGCAGTATTTT
V: TRBV20-1; D: -; size: -; J: TRBJ1-6; CDR3: CSAFSGGNTPLHF; DNA: TGCAGTGCTTTTTCGGGGGGCAATACACCCCTCCACTTT
V: TRBV18; D: TRBD1; size: -; J: TRBJ2-7; CDR3: CASSQGQGVTYEQYF; DNA: TGTGCCAGCTCGCAAGGACAGGGGGTTACCTACGAGCAGTACTTC
V: TRBV4-2; D: TRBD1; size: -; J: TRBJ2-1; CDR3: CASSQGTGNDNEQFF; DNA: TGTGCCAGCAGCCAAGGGACAGGTAATGACAATGAGCAGTTCTTC
V: TRBV6-2/TRBV6-3; D: -; size: -; J: TRBJ2-1; CDR3: CASTGPRRRNEQFF; DNA: TGTGCCAGCACAGGGCCCAGACGCCGGAATGAGCAGTTCTTC
V: TRBV20-1; D: -; size: -; J: TRBJ2-3; CDR3: CSAAPGGFGDTQYF; DNA: TGCAGTGCGGCCCCGGGGGGCTTTGGGGATACGCAGTATTTT
V: TRBV20-1; D: -; size: -; J: TRBJ2-5; CDR3: CSASQAGAPETQYF; DNA: TGCAGTGCCAGCCAGGCAGGGGCGCCTGAGACCCAGTACTTC
V: TRBV29-1; D: TRBD1; size: -; J: TRBJ2-7; CDR3: CSARQGSSYEQYF; DNA: TGCAGCGCACGACAGGGGAGCTCCTACGAGCAGTACTTC
V: TRBV7-2; D: -; size: -; J: TRBJ1-1; CDR3: CASSQVAEAFF; DNA: TGTGCCAGCAGTCAGGTGGCTGAAGCTTTCTTT
V: TRBV9; D: -; size: -; J: TRBJ2-5; CDR3: CASSVGPRETQYF; DNA: TGTGCCAGCAGCGTAGGACCCCGCGAGACCCAGTACTTC
V: TRBV29-1; D: TRBD1; size: -; J: TRBJ1-5; CDR3: CSVAWDRDQPQHF; DNA: TGCAGCGTTGCGTGGGACAGGGATCAGCCCCAGCATTTT
V: TRBV30; D: -; size: -; J: TRBJ2-7; CDR3: CAWDSGRTLYEQYF; DNA: TGTGCCTGGGATTCGGGCAGGACTCTCTACGAGCAGTACTTC
V: TRBV12-3/TRBV12-4; D: -; size: -; J: TRBJ2-5; CDR3: CASSFTGRGQETQYF; DNA: TGTGCCAGCAGTTTTACAGGGCGCGGACAAGAGACCCAGTACTTC
V: TRBV12-3/TRBV12-4; D: TRBD1; size: -; J: TRBJ2-3; CDR3: CASSLGTGGFLTDTQYF; DNA: TGTGCCAGCAGTCTGGGGACAGGGGGCTTCCTCACAGATACGCAGTATTTT
V: TRBV29-1; D: TRBD1; size: -; J: TRBJ1-1; CDR3: CSAGQGAGAEAFF; DNA: TGCAGCGCCGGACAGGGGGCGGGGGCTGAAGCTTTCTTT
V: TRBV5-1; D: -; size: -; J: TRBJ2-3; CDR3: CASSLEGTLLTDTQYF; DNA: TGCGCCAGCAGCTTGGAGGGCACTCTCCTCACAGATACGCAGTATTTT
V: TRBV5-1; D: -; size: -; J: TRBJ1-5; CDR3: CASSLMGDNQPQHF; DNA: TGCGCCAGCAGCTTGATGGGGGACAATCAGCCCCAGCATTTT
V: TRBV2; D: -; size: -; J: TRBJ2-1; CDR3: CASSEIWGTNEQFF; DNA: TGTGCCAGCAGTGAAATATGGGGGACCAATGAGCAGTTCTTC
V: TRBV28; D: TRBD1; size: -; J: TRBJ2-1; CDR3: CASTLGQGAGNEQFF; DNA: TGTGCCAGCACCCTGGGACAGGGGGCTGGGAATGAGCAGTTCTTC
V: TRBV12-3/TRBV12-4; D: -; size: -; J: TRBJ1-5; CDR3: CASSLNPNSNQPQHF; DNA: TGTGCCAGCAGTTTAAACCCCAATAGCAATCAGCCCCAGCATTTT
V: TRBV6-5; D: TRBD2; size: -; J: TRBJ2-3; CDR3: CASSSTGGLGQYF; DNA: TGTGCCAGCAGTTCCACGGGGGGATTGGGGCAGTATTTT
V: TRBV27; D: -; size: -; J: TRBJ1-1; CDR3: CASRPQGIAEAFF; DNA: TGTGCCAGCAGACCACAGGGAATAGCTGAAGCTTTCTTT
V: TRBV20-1; D: TRBD1; size: once; J: TRBJ1-1; CDR3: CSATRGVTEAFF; DNA: TGCAGTGCTACCAGGGGGGTCACTGAAGCTTTCTTT
V: TRBV7-2; D: TRBD1; size: -; J: TRBJ2-1; CDR3: CASSSGQGPYNEQFF; DNA: TGTGCCAGCAGCTCGGGACAGGGGCCCTACAATGAGCAGTTCTTC
V: TRBV5-4; D: TRBD2; size: -; J: TRBJ2-1; CDR3: CASSLNPGLARNEQFF; DNA: TGTGCCAGCAGCCTGAACCCGGGACTAGCGAGGAATGAGCAGTTCTTC
V: TRBV3-1; D: -; size: once; J: TRBJ1-6; CDR3: CASSPTSIENSPLHF; DNA: TGTGCCAGCAGCCCAACATCGATTGAGAATTCACCCCTCCACTTT
V: TRBV19; D: TRBD1; size: -; J: TRBJ1-2; CDR3: CASSGWWDRGDYGYTF; DNA: TGTGCCAGTTCGGGATGGTGGGACAGGGGAGACTATGGCTACACCTTC
V: TRBV18; D: -; size: -; J: TRBJ1-6; CDR3: CASSAGTADNSPLHF; DNA: TGTGCCAGCTCAGCTGGGACCGCTGATAATTCACCCCTCCACTTT
V: TRBV12-3/TRBV12-4; D: -; size: -; J: TRBJ1-5; CDR3: CASSFGQGNNQPQHF; DNA: TGTGCCAGCAGTTTTGGGCAGGGCAACAATCAGCCCCAGCATTTT
V: TRBV29-1; D: -; size: -; J: TRBJ2-7; CDR3: CSFGKGEGLEQYF; DNA: TGCAGCTTTGGGAAAGGGGAAGGGCTCGAGCAGTACTTC
V: TRBV11-2; D: -; size: -; J: TRBJ1-2; CDR3: CASSSQGYGYTF; DNA: TGTGCCAGCAGCTCACAGGGCTATGGCTACACCTTC
V: TRBV30; D: -; size: -; J: TRBJ2-7; CDR3: CAWSVAIYYEQYF; DNA: TGTGCCTGGAGTGTAGCCATCTACTACGAGCAGTACTTC
V: TRBV10-3; D: TRBD1; size: -; J: TRBJ2-7; CDR3: CAAGEPPGQGRTPSSYEQYF; DNA: TGTGCCGCCGGAGAGCCCCCGGGACAGGGGCGGACACCAAGCTCCTACGAGCAGTACTTC
V: TRBV19; D: TRBD2; size: -; J: TRBJ2-5; CDR3: CASSPSGGGQETQYF; DNA: TGTGCCAGTAGCCCTAGCGGGGGGGGACAAGAGACCCAGTACTTC
V: TRBV24-1; D: -; size: -; J: TRBJ2-5; CDR3: CATSDSGLVEETQYF; DNA: TGTGCCACCAGTGATTCCGGGCTGGTCGAAGAGACCCAGTACTTC
V: TRBV12-3/TRBV12-4; D: -; size: -; J: TRBJ1-5; CDR3: CASSLSADQPQHF; DNA: TGTGCCAGCAGTTTATCGGCCGATCAGCCCCAGCATTTT